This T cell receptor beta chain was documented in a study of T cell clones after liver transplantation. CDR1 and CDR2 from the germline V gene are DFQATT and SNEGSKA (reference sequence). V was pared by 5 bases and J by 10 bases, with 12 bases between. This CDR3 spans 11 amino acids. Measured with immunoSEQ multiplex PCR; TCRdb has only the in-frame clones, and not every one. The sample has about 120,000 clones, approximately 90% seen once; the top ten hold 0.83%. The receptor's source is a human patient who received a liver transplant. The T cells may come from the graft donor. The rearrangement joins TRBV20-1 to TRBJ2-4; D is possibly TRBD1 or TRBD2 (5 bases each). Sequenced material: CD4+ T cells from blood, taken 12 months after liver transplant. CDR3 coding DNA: TGCAGTGCTGGGGACCTTGAGATTCAGTACTTC. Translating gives CSAGDLEIQYF.